The 8 T cell receptor beta chains listed next were all sequenced from one sample in a study of blood T cell repertoires in COVID-19. Data came from immunoSEQ multiplex PCR; TCRdb stores just in-frame clones and leaves some out. The table has 99,000 or so clones, roughly 79% seen once. Source material: peripheral blood. The origin of the receptors is an elderly man with acute or convalescent COVID-19.

V usage is TRBV19 and J usage is TRBJ1-2; D remains ambiguous. The V end was cut by 6 bases, the J end by 4 bases, with 18 bases between. CDR3 length: 15 residues. CDR1 is LNHDA, CDR2 SQIVND, per germline (reference sequence). CDR3 sequence: CASRSLAGSIYGYTF. CDR3 in DNA: TGTGCCAGTAGGTCCCTGGCCGGGTCGATCTATGGCTACACCTTC.

The gene calls are TRBV5-1 and TRBJ2-3; 11 nucleotides agree with TRBD2. V shed 6 bases and J 9 bases; nucleotides not matched to a gene: 9. The CDR3 spans 14 residues. Germline V CDR1 and CDR2: SGHRS, YFSETQ. Here the CDR3 DNA reads TGCGCCAGCACTAGCGGGAGGAGGCGAGACACGCAGTATTTT. This encodes CASTSGRRRDTQYF. Full variable domain (remainder filled in from reference TRBV5-1 and TRBJ2-3): KAGVTQTPRYLIKTRGQQVTLSCSPISGHRSVSWYQQTPGQGLQFLFEYFSETQRNKGNFPGRFSGRQFSNSRSEMNVSTLELGDSALYLCASTSGRRRDTQYFGPGTRLTVL.

The chain carries TRBV3-1 (or the pseudogene TRBV3-2) and TRBJ1-1; D is perhaps TRBD1 (5 bases). V was shortened by 3 bases and J by 7 bases, with 6 bases between the two germline ends. Germline V gene lookup returns CDR1 LGHDT and CDR2 YNNKEL (reference sequence). The CDR3 length is 11 residues. In DNA form, the CDR3 reads TGTGCCAGCAGCCACGACAGTGAAGCTTTCTTT. Translated: CASSHDSEAFF.

The chain recombines TRBV7-9 with TRBJ2-2, with 13 bases that match TRBD2. After removal of 5 bases from V and 5 bases from J, the junction contained 5 bases not matched to a gene. CDR1 and CDR2 from the germline V gene are SEHNR and FQNEAQ (reference sequence). This CDR3 has 16 amino acids. The CDR3 DNA reads TGTGCCAGCAGCCCTTGGACTAGCGGGAGTACCGGGGAGCTGTTTTTT. It translates to CASSPWTSGSTGELFF.

This chain joins TRBV29-1 and TRBJ1-1, with 9 bases identical to TRBD1. Germline V lookup: CDR1 SQVTM, CDR2 ANQGSEA. V trimming: 8 bases; J trimming: 5 bases; junction bases outside the gene matches: 9. The CDR3 loop spans 13 amino acids. CDR3 DNA sequence: TGCAGCACCTACCCACAGGGGGCTACTGAAGCTTTCTTT. Amino acids: CSTYPQGATEAFF.

This chain links TRBV18 with TRBJ2-3, with a weak D call TRBD2 (6 bases). V lost 0 bases, J lost 5 bases, and 6 bases lay in between. Germline V gene data show CDR1 as KGHSH and CDR2 as LQKENI. The CDR3 contains 13 residues. The CDR3 loop reads CASSPPGGDTQYF. In DNA, the CDR3 is TGTGCCAGCTCACCACCGGGAGGAGATACGCAGTATTTT.

J is TRBJ1-1 and V is TRBV2; TRBD1 is a possible D gene (5 bases). This CDR3 comprises 13 residues. Germline CDR1 reads SNHLY; CDR2 reads FYNNEI. The V end was cut by 7 bases, the J end by 5 bases, with 14 bases between. The CDR3 coding sequence is TGTGCCAGCACCAGAATGGGGGGAACTGAAGCTTTCTTT. Amino acids: CASTRMGGTEAFF.

The genes are TRBV5-1 and TRBJ2-3; TRBD1 is a possible D gene (6 bases). The germline V and J ends were trimmed by 6 bases and 1 base, with 18 bases remaining between them. The CDR3 loop spans 16 amino acids. The germline CDR1 and CDR2 sequences are SGHRS and YFSETQ. The DNA of the CDR3 is TGCGCCAGCAATCACAGGGCAGACGCGGGCACAGATACGCAGTATTTT. Protein sequence: CASNHRADAGTDTQYF. Filled out from reference TRBV5-1 and TRBJ2-3, the complete variable domain reads KAGVTQTPRYLIKTRGQQVTLSCSPISGHRSVSWYQQTPGQGLQFLFEYFSETQRNKGNFPGRFSGRQFSNSRSEMNVSTLELGDSALYLCASNHRADAGTDTQYFGPGTRLTVL.